The 18 T cell receptor beta chains below come from one sample, sequenced in a study of blood T cell repertoires in COVID-19. Assay: immunoSEQ multiplex PCR; the TCRdb copy retains only in-frame clones and omits some. In the table there are 200,000 to 250,000 clones, 86% of which are singletons. The specimen was PBMCs or T cells enriched from blood (not recorded which). These receptors were collected from a woman aged 45-60 years who had recovered from COVID-19.

This chain connects TRBV28 to TRBJ1-2; D unresolved. V lost 8 bases and J lost 4, with 14 bases in between. Germline CDR1 is MDHEN and CDR2 is SYDVKM. This CDR3 comprises 13 residues. CDR3 coding DNA: TGTGCCAGCGATAAACCCCCGAGCTATGGCTACACCTTC. This translates into CASDKPPSYGYTF.

This clone was found once. This chain connects TRBV7-3 to TRBJ1-5, with 8 bases that match TRBD1. Looked up from germline, CDR1 is SGHTA and CDR2 is FQGTGA. V was pared by 2 bases and J by 0 bases, with 6 bases of the junction left unmatched. This CDR3 contains 17 residues. The CDR3 loop reads CASSLSRGTGSNQPQHF. The CDR3 DNA is TGTGCCAGCAGCTTATCAAGGGGGACAGGTAGCAATCAGCCCCAGCATTTT.

This chain connects TRBV9 to TRBJ1-2; D is ambiguous. Germline V gives CDR1 SGDLS, CDR2 YYNGEE. CDR3 length: 13 residues. Trimming took off 0 bases at V and 4 bases at J, with 7 bases between the two ends. The chain's CDR3 is CASSVEGVYGYTF. The CDR3 DNA reads TGTGCCAGCAGCGTAGAGGGAGTCTATGGCTACACCTTC.

V and J are TRBV6-5 and TRBJ2-5, with D hard to call. Looked up from germline, CDR1 is MNHEY and CDR2 is SVGAGI. The CDR3 spans 15 residues. With 0 bases removed from V and 1 base from J, the gap between germline ends came to 9 bases. The CDR3: CASSYSGAVQETQYF. The CDR3 coding sequence is TGTGCCAGCAGTTACTCCGGAGCAGTCCAAGAGACCCAGTACTTC.

This chain joins TRBV2 and TRBJ2-3; TRBD2 aligns across 10 bases. Germline V CDR1 and CDR2: SNHLY, FYNNEI. J gave up 7 bases and V 6 bases, and 10 bases lay outside the gene matches. The CDR3 is made up of 15 amino acids. CDR3 region: CASRDTSGNRNTQYF. The CDR3 DNA reads as TGTGCCAGCAGGGACACTAGCGGGAATCGAAATACGCAGTATTTT. Looking up the rest from reference TRBV2 and TRBJ2-3 gives the full variable domain: EPEVTQTPSHQVTQMGQEVILRCVPISNHLYFYWYRQILGQKVEFLVSFYNNEISEKSEIFDDQFSVERPDGSNFTLKIRSTKLEDSAMYFCASRDTSGNRNTQYFGPGTRLTVL.

V usage is TRBV7-2 and J usage is TRBJ2-6; the match to TRBD1 covers 7 bases. Germline V gene data show CDR1 as SGHTA and CDR2 as FQGNSA. This CDR3 contains 17 residues. V was pared by 4 bases and J by 0 bases, with 6 bases of the junction left unmatched. The CDR3: CASSSGQVYSGANVLTF. For the CDR3, the DNA is TGTGCCAGCAGCTCCGGACAGGTATACTCTGGGGCCAACGTCCTGACTTTC. Together with reference TRBV7-2 and TRBJ2-6, the CDR3 gives the full variable domain: GAGVSQSPSNKVTEKGKDVELRCDPISGHTALYWYRQSLGQGLEFLIYFQGNSAPDKSGLPSDRFSAERTGGSVSTLTIQRTQQEDSAVYLCASSSGQVYSGANVLTFGAGSRLTVL.

This chain links TRBV18 with TRBJ1-1, with 10 positions matching TRBD1. The CDR3 covers 16 residues. Germline CDR1 is KGHSH and CDR2 is LQKENI. Trimming took 5 bases from V and 5 from J; bases not matched to a gene: 11. This CDR3 is CASSGDRGRSWTEAFF. The CDR3 nucleotides read TGTGCCAGCTCAGGGGACAGGGGTCGATCTTGGACTGAAGCTTTCTTT.

This clone has only one observation. The rearrangement links TRBV5-1 to TRBJ2-1; 9 bases match TRBD2. There are 14 residues in the CDR3. CDR1 is SGHRS, CDR2 YFSETQ, per germline. V was clipped by 5 bases and J by 0 bases; unmatched bases: 0. The CDR3, as DNA: TGCGCCAGCAGGCGGGAGGGCTCCTACAATGAGCAGTTCTTC. Protein sequence: CASRREGSYNEQFF. Complete variable domain (other parts from reference TRBV5-1 and TRBJ2-1): KAGVTQTPRYLIKTRGQQVTLSCSPISGHRSVSWYQQTPGQGLQFLFEYFSETQRNKGNFPGRFSGRQFSNSRSEMNVSTLELGDSALYLCASRREGSYNEQFFGPGTRLTVL.

The CDR3 is CASKYTTNEKLFF. The CDR3 bases are TGTGCCAGCAAATATACAACTAATGAAAAACTGTTTTTT. The chain links TRBV6-5 to TRBJ1-4; D is unresolved. The germline V gene has CDR1 MNHEY and CDR2 SVGAGI. Trimming pared 7 bases from V and 0 bases from J, leaving 6 bases between. This CDR3 region has 13 residues.

This chain joins TRBV11-2 and TRBJ1-4, with D hard to call. The germline V gene encodes CDR1 SGHAT and CDR2 FQNNGV. The CDR3 loop spans 13 amino acids. Trimming stripped 3 bases from V and 10 bases from J, with 12 bases between. This CDR3 reads CASSFGGAGKLFF. CDR3 DNA: TGTGCCAGCAGCTTTGGAGGAGCGGGAAAACTGTTTTTT.

The rearrangement uses TRBV7-2 and TRBJ2-4; the D gene is possibly TRBD1 (6 bases). The CDR3 is 17 residues long. Trimming shortened V by 3 bases and J by 2 bases, and 17 bases separated the two germline ends. Germline V gene data show CDR1 as SGHTA and CDR2 as FQGNSA. The CDR3 DNA follows: TGTGCCAGCAGCTTCAGTCGGACAGTACAGACCAAAAACATTCAGTACTTC. Translation: CASSFSRTVQTKNIQYF.

The genes are TRBV5-1 and TRBJ2-7; D possibly corresponds to TRBD1 (6 bases). V was trimmed by 3 bases and J by 2 bases, leaving 9 bases between them. This CDR3 contains 13 residues. Germline V lookup: CDR1 SGHRS, CDR2 YFSETQ. The CDR3 here is CASSYGTTYEQYF. The CDR3 region has the DNA TGCGCCAGCAGCTACGGGACAACCTACGAGCAGTACTTC.

The chain links TRBV4-1 to TRBJ2-3, with TRBD2 matching 13 bases. Germline lookup yields CDR1 MGHRA and CDR2 YSYEKL. This CDR3 has 16 residues. After removal of 4 bases from V and 8 bases from J, the junction contained 9 bases not matched to a gene. The CDR3 region has the DNA TGCGCCAGCAGCCCCACCGGGACTAGCGGGATAATTACGCAGTATTTT. It is translated as CASSPTGTSGIITQYF.

This chain uses TRBV4-2 with TRBJ2-1; 9 bases fit TRBD1. The germline V gene has CDR1 LGHNA and CDR2 YNFKEQ. The CDR3 runs to 16 residues. V was clipped by 3 bases and J by 8 bases; unmatched bases: 11. In nucleotides, the CDR3 is TGTGCCAGCAGCCAGGGACAGGGAATGGCGGGCCATGAGCAGTTCTTC. Translated, it gives CASSQGQGMAGHEQFF.

The chain joins TRBV4-1 to TRBJ1-3; D might be TRBD1 (6 bases). Trimming pared 4 bases from V and 6 bases from J, leaving 16 bases between. Germline CDR1 and CDR2: MGHRA and YSYEKL. The CDR3 spans 15 residues. CDR3 nucleotide sequence: TGCGCCAGCAGCCCAGTAGGGGGAAAGGAAAACACCATATATTTT. Protein product: CASSPVGGKENTIYF.

The V gene is TRBV5-1, the J gene TRBJ2-5; 8 nucleotides agree with TRBD1. CDR3 length: 15 residues. Germline V gives CDR1 SGHRS, CDR2 YFSETQ. J lost 4 bases, V lost 4 bases, and 9 bases had no gene match. CDR3 residues: CASSPRQGPGETQYF. DNA of the CDR3: TGCGCCAGCAGCCCACGACAGGGGCCTGGAGAGACCCAGTACTTC.

This rearrangement joins TRBV7-2 to TRBJ2-7, with D maybe TRBD2 (6 bases). Germline V gene lookup returns CDR1 SGHTA and CDR2 FQGNSA. This CDR3 has 16 residues. V was trimmed by 5 bases and J by 0 bases, leaving 17 bases between them. As DNA, the CDR3 is TGTGCCAGCAGCACCCGGAGGGGTGGGGACTCCTACGAGCAGTACTTC. This sequence encodes CASSTRRGGDSYEQYF.

For the CDR3, the DNA is TGTGCCAGCAGCTTAGTAGGCGGGATTGGAAACACCATATATTTT. As protein: CASSLVGGIGNTIYF. V is TRBV7-9 and J is TRBJ1-3, with D unclear. Germline V lookup: CDR1 SEHNR, CDR2 FQNEAQ (reference sequence). The CDR3 spans 15 residues. The V and J ends lost 1 base and 3 bases respectively, with 10 bases between them.